This T cell receptor beta chain was obtained from a study of cytomegalovirus exposure and HLA in healthy donors. Study findings and constraints: Later on, an analysis found that several of the most significant clusters appeared to be linked to common viral pathogens, which included parvovirus B19. A later analysis associated 15,000 or so TCR beta sequences with HLA alleles at a 0.05 false discovery rate. Analysis was carried out at a later point, and it linked a missense DCLRE1C variant to TCR beta V- and J-gene trimming.

Trimming took 1 base from V and 0 from J, leaving 5 bases between them. CDR1 and CDR2 (germline): KGHSH, LQKENI. The CDR3 extends over 14 amino acids. On this clone: Its antigen is as yet unknown.

PCR amplification relied on 60 Vbeta primers (plus 13 Jbeta primers). The repertoire was sequenced with immunoSEQ multiplex PCR; TCRdb's copy has only in-frame clones and lacks some. The repertoire has 150,000 to 250,000 clones, over 75% of them found once; the top ten carry about 0.1%. The genes are TRBV18 and TRBJ2-3; D gene unclear. The sequence was obtained from a boy between 2 and 10 years old in good health and CMV-seronegative. Sample: PBMCs. CDR3 sequence reads: CASSPRVSTDTQYF. The DNA of the CDR3 is TGTGCCAGCTCACCACGAGTAAGCACAGATACGCAGTATTTT.